This T cell receptor beta chain derives from a study of blood T cell repertoires in COVID-19. Across the whole study: Samples representing acute and convalescent COVID-19 were sourced from the United States, Italy and Spain. PBMCs, B-cell-depleted T cells, or T cells provided the cDNA or gDNA that made up the material.

This CDR3 contains 14 residues. CDR1 and CDR2 from the germline V gene are WSHSY and SAAADI. Unmatched junction bases numbered 9, after V lost 9 bases and J lost 7 bases. In the original processing: The authors estimated nucleated cell counts from reference gene primer amplification. The protocol was immunoSEQ multiplex PCR, while the TCRdb copy is restricted to in-frame clones and leaves out a portion. For V, J and clone size, that table is used; D and trimming come from the DNA. The repertoire holds roughly 500,000 clones, with roughly nine tenths as singletons. Seattle's enrolled individuals joined amid active infection and were then monitored longitudinally.

The chain employs TRBV10-2 and TRBJ2-2; 9 bases match TRBD1. Sequenced material: peripheral blood. The TCR was taken from a man between 18 and 29 years old with COVID-19, enrolled during active disease. The CDR3 region has the DNA TGCGCCAGACCGGACAGGGGAGGGAACGGGGAGCTGTTTTTT. This gives the protein CARPDRGGNGELFF.